This is a list of T cell receptor beta chains from one sample in a study of T-cell memory formation after mild COVID-19. Each CDR3 protein is one row after TCRdb ran MiXCR on the 5' RACE reads. The table includes tens of thousands of distinct CDR3 sequences, more than 20% detected once. The sample consisted of PBMCs or a T cell subset sorted from them (not recorded which). The receptors derive from a man between 18 and 29 years old who had mild COVID-19 (a few samples of this study predate the infection). Cell type and time point are not known. The CDR3 runs from the conserved cysteine through the conserved F or W. Each record gives: CDR3 DNA, CDR3 protein, J gene, V gene, D gene, clone size. The D gene is left open where the match is weak. Size is stated for part of the rows, as once, few or many counts, or as a class when the clone is expanded.

TGTGCCAGCAGTGAACCGGGGGGGAGCACAGATACGCAGTATTTT | CASSEPGGSTDTQYF | TRBJ2-3 | TRBV2 | TRBD2 | .
TGTGCCAGCAGCTTCCGGACAGGGGGGGAGCAGTACTTC | CASSFRTGGEQYF | TRBJ2-7 | TRBV7-6 | TRBD1 | .
TGTGCCAGCAGACTGGGACAGGGACTCGCCTACGAGCAGTACTTC | CASRLGQGLAYEQYF | TRBJ2-7 | TRBV25-1 | TRBD1 | .
TGCGCCAGCAGTGTAGCGCCTTTGTACAATGAGCAGTTCTTC | CASSVAPLYNEQFF | TRBJ2-1 | TRBV10-2 | . | .
TGTGCCACCAGCAGAGATCGGCGGCCCCAAGAGACCCAGTACTTC | CATSRDRRPQETQYF | TRBJ2-5 | TRBV15 | . | many
TGTGCCAGCAGTTACTCACAGAACACCGGGGAGCTGTTTTTT | CASSYSQNTGELFF | TRBJ2-2 | TRBV6-5 | . | .
TGTGCCAGCAGCCGCCGCGAGTTCTTC | CASSRREFF | TRBJ2-1 | TRBV3-1 | . | few
TGTGCCACCAGTGATTCTCGACAGGGCCCCTACAATGAGCAGTTCTTC | CATSDSRQGPYNEQFF | TRBJ2-1 | TRBV24-1 | TRBD1 | .
TGTGCCAGCAGTACAGGGCTAGGGCCAGATACGCAGTATTTT | CASSTGLGPDTQYF | TRBJ2-3 | TRBV6-6 | . | few
TGTGCCAGCAGTAATCTAGGGGCCCGCTCTGGAAACACCATATATTTT | CASSNLGARSGNTIYF | TRBJ1-3 | TRBV12-3/TRBV12-4 | . | .
TGCAGCGTTGATGGACTAGCGGGGGGGCCGGGCACAGATACGCAGTATTTT | CSVDGLAGGPGTDTQYF | TRBJ2-3 | TRBV29-1 | TRBD2 | few
TGTGCCACCAGCAGAGATCGGACAGGGGTTAATCAGCCCCAGCATTTT | CATSRDRTGVNQPQHF | TRBJ1-5 | TRBV15 | TRBD1 | few
TGCGCCAGCAGCCAAGACCGGGGGGGTCCTGGGGAGCTGTTTTTT | CASSQDRGGPGELFF | TRBJ2-2 | TRBV4-1 | TRBD2 | .
TGCAGTGCGTCGGGTCTAGCGGGGGCCTCCCAAGAGACCCAGTACTTC | CSASGLAGASQETQYF | TRBJ2-5 | TRBV20-1 | TRBD2 | .
TGCGCCAGCAGCCAAGATCCGGGGCTAACCTACGAGCAGTACTTC | CASSQDPGLTYEQYF | TRBJ2-7 | TRBV4-1 | . | .
TGTGCCAGCAGCTCTGGGACCTTGGGGGATGAAAAACTGTTTTTT | CASSSGTLGDEKLFF | TRBJ1-4 | TRBV11-2 | . | few
TGCAGCGTTGCCGGGGCGCTGGGAAACACTGAAGCTTTCTTT | CSVAGALGNTEAFF | TRBJ1-1 | TRBV29-1 | . | few
TGTGCCAGCGGGTCTGGACAGGGACACACTGAAGCTTTCTTT | CASGSGQGHTEAFF | TRBJ1-1 | TRBV27 | TRBD1 | .
TGTGCTAGTGGTCCTCCGGCGGGCTCCTACGAGCAGTACTTC | CASGPPAGSYEQYF | TRBJ2-7 | TRBV12-5 | . | few
TGTGCCAGCAGTGAGGGACAGGCAACTAATGAAAAACTGTTTTTT | CASSEGQATNEKLFF | TRBJ1-4 | TRBV25-1 | TRBD1 | .
TGTGCCAGCAGTCGAGTGGGGTTTCAACGCAATCAGCCCCAGCATTTT | CASSRVGFQRNQPQHF | TRBJ1-5 | TRBV6-5 | . | few
TGTGCTAGTGGTTTGGGAACAGGGATCACTGAAGCTTTCTTT | CASGLGTGITEAFF | TRBJ1-1 | TRBV12-5 | . | many
TGTGCCAGCAGTTTAGGGGGCATCAGAGATGAGCAGTTCTTC | CASSLGGIRDEQFF | TRBJ2-1 | TRBV27 | . | .
TGTGCCAGCAGTTTATCCACAGGGGCTCCTGAAGCTTTCTTT | CASSLSTGAPEAFF | TRBJ1-1 | TRBV27 | TRBD1 | .
TGTGCCAGCAGCCCCCTCGGACAGTCCTACGAGCAGTACTTC | CASSPLGQSYEQYF | TRBJ2-7 | TRBV12-3/TRBV12-4 | . | few
TGCGCCAGCAGCCAAGGCCGGTATAGAGCAACTAATGAAAAACTGTTTTTT | CASSQGRYRATNEKLFF | TRBJ1-4 | TRBV4-3 | . | .
TGTGCCGGGGCCCCCGGGGCGACAGATACGCAGTATTTT | CAGAPGATDTQYF | TRBJ2-3 | TRBV12-3/TRBV12-4 | . | .
TGTGCCATCAGGGAGACTAGCGGGGTACGCACAGATACGCAGTATTTT | CAIRETSGVRTDTQYF | TRBJ2-3 | TRBV10-3 | TRBD2 | few
TGTGCCACGCCACCCAGGGACTTTGCGAACACCGGGGAGCTGTTTTTT | CATPPRDFANTGELFF | TRBJ2-2 | TRBV7-2 | . | few
TGTGCCAGCAGCCCATCCCTAGGGGGGGCATATGGCTACACCTTC | CASSPSLGGAYGYTF | TRBJ1-2 | TRBV3-1 | . | few
TGTGCCAGCAGCTCCAGGACTAGCGGGCGATCCTACGAGCAGTACTTC | CASSSRTSGRSYEQYF | TRBJ2-7 | TRBV7-2 | TRBD2 | .
TGTGCCAGCACCGAACTAGCGGGGGGGCGGGGCAATGAGCAGTTCTTC | CASTELAGGRGNEQFF | TRBJ2-1 | TRBV7-8 | TRBD2 | .
TGTGCCAGCAGTTTAGGGCGGGGGGGAATCGAGACCCAGTACTTC | CASSLGRGGIETQYF | TRBJ2-5 | TRBV28 | TRBD2 | once
TGTGCCAGCAGGGAGCCCAGCGGGGGGGGAGATACGCAGTATTTT | CASREPSGGGDTQYF | TRBJ2-3 | TRBV12-3/TRBV12-4 | TRBD2 | .
TGCGCCAGCAGCCAGCAGGACGGCGACTATGGCTACACCTTC | CASSQQDGDYGYTF | TRBJ1-2 | TRBV4-1 | . | few
TGTGCCAGCAGTTGGGGGTGGGGCACAGATACGCAGTATTTT | CASSWGWGTDTQYF | TRBJ2-3 | TRBV6-2/TRBV6-3 | . | .
TGTGCCATCAGTGAGTCGAGCGGGACGGGTGGCTACGAGCAGTACTTC | CAISESSGTGGYEQYF | TRBJ2-7 | TRBV10-3 | TRBD2 | .
TGTGCCAGCAGTACGTACTTGGGTGATACGCAGTATTTT | CASSTYLGDTQYF | TRBJ2-3 | TRBV12-3/TRBV12-4 | . | .
TGCAGTGCTAGTATCTCGGCAGGTGGCTACGAGCAGTACTTC | CSASISAGGYEQYF | TRBJ2-7 | TRBV20-1 | . | .
TGTGCCAGCAGCTTAGCCCCCTCAGGGGGCGAAGCCGGGGAGCTGTTTTTT | CASSLAPSGGEAGELFF | TRBJ2-2 | TRBV7-9 | TRBD1 | .
TGTGCCAGCAGCTTAGGGGATACGACTTATGGCTACACCTTC | CASSLGDTTYGYTF | TRBJ1-2 | TRBV7-9 | . | .
TGTGCCAGCAGCTTAGGACTAGCGGGGGACGAGAGCACAGATACGCAGTATTTT | CASSLGLAGDESTDTQYF | TRBJ2-3 | TRBV7-2 | TRBD2 | .
TGTGCCAGCGGGCGACAGAACACTGAAGCTTTCTTT | CASGRQNTEAFF | TRBJ1-1 | TRBV25-1 | . | few
TGTGCCAGCACGGCGCTAGCGGGGGGGTCGATAGAGACCCAGTACTTC | CASTALAGGSIETQYF | TRBJ2-5 | TRBV7-9 | TRBD2 | few
TGTGCCAGCAGTTACTCGTCTAGCGGGGGGCTCTCTCAAGAGACCCAGTACTTC | CASSYSSSGGLSQETQYF | TRBJ2-5 | TRBV6-5 | TRBD2 | .
TGCGCCAGCAGCTTGAAGGGGATGATGTATAATGAGCAGTTCTTC | CASSLKGMMYNEQFF | TRBJ2-1 | TRBV5-1 | . | .
TGTGCCAGCAGTTTATTAGGTCAGGGAGATGGCTACACCTTC | CASSLLGQGDGYTF | TRBJ1-2 | TRBV27 | . | many
TGCAGTGCCGTCGCACCCAACGACAATGAGCAGTTCTTC | CSAVAPNDNEQFF | TRBJ2-1 | TRBV20-1 | . | few
TGTGCCAGCAGCTACAGCCTTAGCGGGGACTACAATGAGCAGTTCTTC | CASSYSLSGDYNEQFF | TRBJ2-1 | TRBV6-4 | TRBD2 | .
TGTGCCAGCTCATCCCGAGGAGACAGGGCCTGGGCCAACGTCCTGACTTTC | CASSSRGDRAWANVLTF | TRBJ2-6 | TRBV18 | TRBD1 | few
TGTGCCAGCAGCTTAAAGGCCTCCAGACTAGCGGCGCCCGGGGAGCTGTTTTTT | CASSLKASRLAAPGELFF | TRBJ2-2 | TRBV7-2 | TRBD2 | few
TGTGCCAGCAGTTACGGACCAGACAATGAGCAGTTCTTC | CASSYGPDNEQFF | TRBJ2-1 | TRBV6-5 | . | .
TGTGCCAGCAGCTCGTCGGGACAGGGTCCCCATGAGCAGTTCTTC | CASSSSGQGPHEQFF | TRBJ2-1 | TRBV7-9 | TRBD1 | .
TGTGCCAGCAGCCCTCGACGACGGGGGACACCCTCCTACAATGAGCAGTTCTTC | CASSPRRRGTPSYNEQFF | TRBJ2-1 | TRBV7-2 | . | .